One and the same sample provided the 17 T cell receptor beta chains below, sequenced in a study of blood T cells in healthy people across ages. Sample-barcoded 5' priming and a J-beta primer mix drove a second PCR of roughly 7 to 11 cycles. TCRdb reprocessed the 5' RACE reads with MiXCR, giving one entry per CDR3 protein. The sample consists of approximately 960,000 distinct CDR3 sequences, 25% to 35% of them appearing once. The same data also contributed to another study, on T cells of mothers and their children.

Sequenced input: blood. All receptors derive from a woman in her 40s in good health.

The gene calls are TRBV7-2 and TRBJ2-5; 8 positions match TRBD2. Germline CDR1 SGHTA, CDR2 FQGNSA. The CDR3 consists of 15 residues. J gave up 5 bases and V 1 base, and 6 bases lay outside the gene matches. The CDR3 is CASSLVGGDGETQYF. The CDR3 DNA sequence: TGTGCCAGCAGCTTAGTCGGGGGGGATGGGGAGACCCAGTACTTC.

The rearrangement uses TRBV15 and TRBJ1-5, with D hard to call. The germline V and J ends were trimmed by 0 bases and 5 bases, with 2 bases remaining between them. The length of the CDR3 is 12 residues. Germline CDR1 and CDR2: LNHNV and YYDKDF (reference sequence). The CDR3 protein is CATSRDYQPQHF. DNA for the CDR3: TGTGCCACCAGCAGAGATTATCAGCCCCAGCATTTT.

V gene TRBV29-1 combines with J gene TRBJ1-1; D is undetermined. Germline V gene lookup returns CDR1 SQVTM and CDR2 ANQGSEA. There are 12 residues in the CDR3. The germline V and J ends were trimmed by 6 bases and 0 bases, with 8 bases remaining between them. The CDR3: CSVTPMNTEAFF. The CDR3 bases are TGCAGCGTCACCCCCATGAACACTGAAGCTTTCTTT.

The rearrangement links TRBV4-1 to TRBJ1-1; D unresolved. Germline V gene data show CDR1 as MGHRA and CDR2 as YSYEKL. Trimming stripped 2 bases from V and 0 bases from J, with 13 bases between. The CDR3 contains 16 residues. In nucleotides, the CDR3 is TGCGCCAGCAGCCAACGGGCAGATTACATGAACACTGAAGCTTTCTTT. Residues: CASSQRADYMNTEAFF.

The gene calls are TRBV7-2 and TRBJ2-4; D tentatively fits TRBD1 or TRBD2 (7 bases each). CDR3 length: 14 amino acids. The germline V gene has CDR1 SGHTA and CDR2 FQGNSA. Trimming left V 1 base short and J 9 bases short, with 13 bases between. The CDR3, as DNA: TGTGCCAGCAGCTTAGGGGCAGGGGGGGGCATTCAGTACTTC. Its translation is CASSLGAGGGIQYF.

This clonotype turned up a few times. The chain joins TRBV11-2 to TRBJ1-2, with TRBD1 as a possible D gene (6 bases). Between the trimmed V and J ends, which lost 5 bases and 4 bases, there was a span of 17 bases. The germline gives CDR1 SGHAT, CDR2 FQNNGV. The CDR3 is 15 residues long. The CDR3 DNA reads as TGTGCCAGCAGCCAACCATACAGGGTTTCCTATGGCTACACCTTC. This sequence encodes CASSQPYRVSYGYTF. Variable domain in full (rest from reference TRBV11-2 and TRBJ1-2): EAGVAQSPRYKIIEKRQSVAFWCNPISGHATLYWYQQILGQGPKLLIQFQNNGVVDDSQLPKDRFSAERLKGVDSTLKIQPAKLEDSAVYLCASSQPYRVSYGYTFGSGTRLTVV.

The genes are TRBV30 and TRBJ2-7; either TRBD1 or TRBD2 may fit D (5 bases each). The CDR3 has 11 residues. From germline, CDR1 is GTSNPN and CDR2 SVGIG (reference sequence). V gave up 8 bases and J gave up 0 bases, with 8 bases separating them. DNA of the CDR3: TGTGCCGGGACCGACTCCTACGAGCAGTACTTC. This sequence encodes CAGTDSYEQYF.

The chain combines TRBV27 with TRBJ1-2; 7 bases line up with TRBD1. The CDR3 loop spans 14 amino acids. Germline V gene data show CDR1 as MNHEY and CDR2 as SMNVEV (reference sequence). The V gene end was trimmed by 6 bases and the J gene end by 3 bases; junction bases not matched to a gene: 7. Here the CDR3 reads CASSPGGGYYGYTF. Written as DNA, the CDR3 is TGTGCCAGCAGCCCAGGGGGGGGGTACTATGGCTACACCTTC.

This clonotype was observed a handful of times. The chain links TRBV27 to TRBJ1-5; no reliable D call. The CDR3 loop spans 14 amino acids. In germline, CDR1 is MNHEY, CDR2 SMNVEV (reference sequence). The ends were cut back, 3 bases at V and 3 bases at J, with 9 bases in the middle. CDR3 loop: CASSFGGNNQPQHF. The CDR3 DNA follows: TGTGCCAGCAGTTTCGGCGGAAACAATCAGCCCCAGCATTTT.

CDR3 nucleotide sequence: TGTGCCAGCAGAAGAGCTGGTTCGGGCTACACCTTC. Translating it yields CASRRAGSGYTF. V is TRBV2 and J is TRBJ1-2, with no clear D. The CDR3 loop spans 12 amino acids. From germline, CDR1 is SNHLY and CDR2 FYNNEI. Trimming left V 6 bases short and J 8 bases short, with 13 bases between.

This clonotype was seen repeatedly, ten times or more. V and J are TRBV29-1 and TRBJ2-7; D gene uncertain. Trimming removed 7 bases at V and 0 bases at J, with 13 bases between. The CDR3 consists of 13 residues. Germline values: CDR1 SQVTM, CDR2 ANQGSEA. DNA for the CDR3: TGCAGCGCTAGACCACTAACCTCCTACGAGCAGTACTTC. As protein: CSARPLTSYEQYF.

The chain recombines TRBV9 with TRBJ2-3, with a possible D match to TRBD1 (6 bases). Germline-derived CDR1 and CDR2 are SGDLS and YYNGEE. V lost 0 bases and J 8 bases, leaving 10 bases between the germline ends. This CDR3 has 13 residues. The CDR3 loop is CASSVAGEGTQYF. In DNA form, the CDR3 reads TGTGCCAGCAGCGTAGCAGGGGAAGGTACGCAGTATTTT.

A remark on this clonotype: Since a much larger clone is just one base distant, this may be a read error. This chain links TRBV7-8 with TRBJ2-5, with D possibly matching TRBD2 (5 bases). The J call is doubtful: the DNA matches TRBJ2-1 better. The germline V gene has CDR1 SGHVS and CDR2 FQNEAQ. This CDR3 region has 15 residues. In DNA form, the CDR3 reads TGTGCCAGCAGCCTTCAGAGGGTTAGGCAAGAGACCCAGTTCTTC. Residues: CASSLQRVRQETQFF.

The rearrangement joins TRBV21-1 to TRBJ1-5; TRBD1 is the table's D call and was not checked against the DNA. TRBV21-1 is shown as a pseudogene. The length of the CDR3 is 16 residues. In DNA form, the CDR3 reads TGTGCCAGCAGCAAACCTGGCCTGTTACGCAATCAGCCCCAGCATTTT. It codes for CASSKPGLLRNQPQHF.

The chain joins TRBV4-2 to TRBJ1-1; maybe TRBD1 (6 bases). Germline V gene data show CDR1 as LGHNA and CDR2 as YNFKEQ. The length of the CDR3 is 17 residues. Trimming took off 4 bases at V and 2 bases at J, with 20 bases between the two ends. This chain's CDR3 is CASSRGLRGTQNTEAFF. The CDR3 coding sequence is TGTGCCAGCAGCCGCGGACTGCGTGGGACACAAAACACTGAAGCTTTCTTT.

This clonotype was recorded a few times. The CDR3 reads CASSNRENETQYF. DNA of the CDR3: TGTGCCAGCAGTAACAGGGAAAATGAGACCCAGTACTTC. The rearrangement links TRBV2 to TRBJ2-5; D might be TRBD1 (6 bases). In germline, CDR1 is SNHLY, CDR2 FYNNEI. The CDR3 length is 13 residues. V gave up 5 bases and J gave up 5 bases, with 12 bases separating them.

This clonotype was detected many times. The chain employs TRBV28 and TRBJ2-7; D is ambiguous. Germline assignment: CDR1 MDHEN and CDR2 SYDVKM. CDR3 length equals 13 residues. Trimming stripped 6 bases from V and 2 bases from J, with 11 bases between. The DNA of the CDR3 is TGTGCCAGCAGCCTTCGGGTGCCCTACGAGCAGTACTTC. Translating it yields CASSLRVPYEQYF. Using reference TRBV28 and TRBJ2-7 for the parts outside the CDR3, the full variable domain is DVKVTQSSRYLVKRTGEKVFLECVQDMDHENMFWYRQDPGLGLRLIYFSYDVKMKEKGDIPEGYSVSREKKERFSLILESASTNQTSMYLCASSLRVPYEQYFGPGTRLTVT.